This is a list of T cell receptor beta chains from one sample in a study of PD-L1 blockade in urothelial cancer. The method was immunoSEQ multiplex PCR; TCRdb's version includes in-frame clones alone and lacks a portion of them. The sample yields 25,000 to 30,000 clones, around 84% seen once. Sequences were derived from PBMCs, sampled around atezolizumab (anti-PD-L1) treatment. These receptors came from a man aged 50-59 years with urothelial cancer. Each CDR3 is given with its conserved first and last residue. Each record gives: D gene, V gene, J gene, clone size, CDR3 protein, CDR3 DNA. D genes are given only for firm matches. Size is omitted from some rows. Given values are once, few, many or a class for expanded clones.

d_call: TRBD1
v_call: TRBV28
j_call: TRBJ1-2
clone_size: .
cdr3_aa: CASSSRQGPYGYTF
cdr3_nt: TGTGCCAGCAGTTCACGACAGGGGCCCTATGGCTACACCTTC

d_call: .
v_call: TRBV5-6
j_call: TRBJ2-3
clone_size: .
cdr3_aa: CASSYRRATDTQYF
cdr3_nt: TGTGCCAGCAGCTATCGGAGGGCTACAGATACGCAGTATTTT

d_call: .
v_call: TRBV9
j_call: TRBJ2-7
clone_size: .
cdr3_aa: CASSLVTESYEQYF
cdr3_nt: TGTGCCAGCAGCCTTGTGACGGAGTCCTACGAGCAGTACTTC

d_call: TRBD1
v_call: TRBV14
j_call: TRBJ2-7
clone_size: .
cdr3_aa: CASSTSGTGSYEQYF
cdr3_nt: TGTGCCAGCAGCACTTCCGGGACAGGGTCCTACGAGCAGTACTTC

d_call: TRBD1
v_call: TRBV27
j_call: TRBJ1-4
clone_size: .
cdr3_aa: CASSLSGQVPFREKLFF
cdr3_nt: TGTGCCAGCAGTTTATCGGGACAGGTGCCTTTTCGGGAAAAACTGTTTTTT

d_call: TRBD1
v_call: TRBV25-1
j_call: TRBJ1-3
clone_size: .
cdr3_aa: CARLTQGARNTIYF
cdr3_nt: TGTGCCAGACTTACTCAGGGGGCACGGAACACCATATATTTT

d_call: .
v_call: TRBV4-3
j_call: TRBJ2-2
clone_size: .
cdr3_aa: CASSQGQHTGELFF
cdr3_nt: TGCGCCAGCAGCCAAGGACAGCACACCGGGGAGCTGTTTTTT

d_call: TRBD1
v_call: TRBV6-5
j_call: TRBJ1-2
clone_size: .
cdr3_aa: CASTRDTGANYGYTF
cdr3_nt: TGTGCCAGCACCAGAGACACAGGGGCTAACTATGGCTACACCTTC

d_call: TRBD1
v_call: TRBV5-1
j_call: TRBJ1-2
clone_size: .
cdr3_aa: CASSPSGTGDDGYTF
cdr3_nt: TGCGCCAGCAGCCCTTCCGGGACAGGGGACGATGGCTACACCTTC

d_call: TRBD1
v_call: TRBV7-9
j_call: TRBJ1-2
clone_size: medium-sized
cdr3_aa: CASAPGQGMNGYTF
cdr3_nt: TGTGCCAGCGCTCCGGGACAGGGTATGAATGGCTACACCTTC

d_call: TRBD1
v_call: TRBV19
j_call: TRBJ2-2
clone_size: .
cdr3_aa: CASSRDRAVAGELFF
cdr3_nt: TGTGCCAGCTCCCGGGACAGGGCAGTGGCCGGGGAGCTGTTTTTT

d_call: TRBD2
v_call: TRBV23-1
j_call: TRBJ2-7
clone_size: .
cdr3_aa: CASSLPGTPNPARTSGISYYEQYF
cdr3_nt: TGCGCCAGCAGTCTCCCCGGGACACCCAACCCGGCCAGGACTAGCGGTATCTCTTACTACGAGCAGTACTTC

d_call: TRBD2
v_call: TRBV5-6
j_call: TRBJ2-1
clone_size: .
cdr3_aa: CASRGTSGYNEQFF
cdr3_nt: TGTGCCAGCAGGGGGACTAGCGGCTACAATGAGCAGTTCTTC

d_call: .
v_call: TRBV7-9
j_call: TRBJ1-4
clone_size: .
cdr3_aa: CASSSVAEKLFF
cdr3_nt: TGTGCCAGCAGCTCCGTAGCGGAAAAACTGTTTTTT

d_call: TRBD1
v_call: TRBV27
j_call: TRBJ1-3
clone_size: once
cdr3_aa: CASSTTGGTGNTIYF
cdr3_nt: TGTGCCAGCAGTACGACAGGGGGCACGGGAAACACCATATATTTT

d_call: .
v_call: TRBV29-1
j_call: TRBJ1-2
clone_size: .
cdr3_aa: CSAYRDYGYTF
cdr3_nt: TGCAGCGCCTACAGGGACTATGGCTACACCTTC

d_call: TRBD1
v_call: TRBV11-2
j_call: TRBJ1-6
clone_size: .
cdr3_aa: CASSLTAGGQYSPLHF
cdr3_nt: TGTGCCAGCAGCTTAACGGCAGGGGGCCAGTATTCACCCCTCCACTTT

d_call: .
v_call: TRBV7-9
j_call: TRBJ1-1
clone_size: .
cdr3_aa: CASSLEGPEAFF
cdr3_nt: TGTGCCAGCAGCTTGGAGGGCCCTGAAGCTTTCTTT

d_call: TRBD1
v_call: TRBV18
j_call: TRBJ2-1
clone_size: medium-sized
cdr3_aa: CASSPPLQGAPNEQFF
cdr3_nt: TGTGCCAGCTCACCACCCCTCCAGGGGGCCCCCAATGAGCAGTTCTTC

d_call: TRBD1
v_call: TRBV19
j_call: TRBJ1-2
clone_size: once
cdr3_aa: CATKTGDGYTF
cdr3_nt: TGTGCCACAAAAACAGGGGATGGCTACACCTTC

d_call: TRBD2
v_call: TRBV6-5
j_call: TRBJ2-3
clone_size: .
cdr3_aa: CASSRAGGTGDTQYF
cdr3_nt: TGTGCCAGCAGTCGAGCGGGGGGGACCGGAGATACGCAGTATTTT

d_call: TRBD1
v_call: TRBV6-1
j_call: TRBJ2-1
clone_size: .
cdr3_aa: CASSDLGTVGKQFF
cdr3_nt: TGTGCCAGCAGTGACCTAGGGACAGTCGGTAAGCAGTTCTTC

d_call: TRBD2
v_call: TRBV13
j_call: TRBJ2-5
clone_size: .
cdr3_aa: CASSLVLAGIQETQYF
cdr3_nt: TGTGCCAGCAGCTTAGTACTAGCGGGAATCCAAGAGACCCAGTACTTC

d_call: TRBD2
v_call: TRBV6-5
j_call: TRBJ2-7
clone_size: .
cdr3_aa: CASSEGLAGYEQYF
cdr3_nt: TGTGCCAGCAGCGAAGGACTAGCGGGGTACGAGCAGTACTTC

d_call: .
v_call: TRBV4-3
j_call: TRBJ2-1
clone_size: .
cdr3_aa: CASSQETGTWNEQFF
cdr3_nt: TGCGCCAGCAGCCAGGAAACCGGGACATGGAATGAGCAGTTCTTC

d_call: TRBD1
v_call: TRBV19
j_call: TRBJ1-4
clone_size: .
cdr3_aa: CASSTRQGRDEKLFF
cdr3_nt: TGTGCCAGTAGTACCAGACAGGGAAGAGATGAAAAACTGTTTTTT

d_call: TRBD1
v_call: TRBV27
j_call: TRBJ2-2
clone_size: few
cdr3_aa: CASSLWGTDTGELFF
cdr3_nt: TGTGCCAGCAGTTTATGGGGGACAGACACCGGGGAGCTGTTTTTT

d_call: TRBD2
v_call: TRBV9
j_call: TRBJ2-3
clone_size: .
cdr3_aa: CASSSQRGQSGWTDTQYF
cdr3_nt: TGTGCCAGCAGCTCCCAGCGGGGGCAGTCAGGGTGGACAGATACGCAGTATTTT